Shown below are 17 T cell receptor beta chains from a single sample sequenced in a study of CD8+ T cells in alopecia areata (dated by TCRdb to the late 2010s). The library was obtained by the immunoSEQ multiplex PCR assay. To provide template for TCR sequencing, every sample had RNA extracted and reverse transcribed into cDNA. What TCRdb holds here is the immuneACCESS table cut down to in-frame rearrangements. Part of the clones is not present; checked against another copy, under half of the missing clones reflect an unresolved V gene, and the others are unexplained. This sample has 250,000 or so clones, none of them a singleton. In total, the top ten clones hold 1.2% of the sample. Cells from mouse cutaneous lymph nodes were pooled, stained for CD4, CD8alpha, NKG2D, NKG2ACE and other markers, and then sorted on a BD Influx. The sequenced sample consisted of CD4+ T cells sorted from a lymph node. All receptors derive from a C3H/HeJ mouse with alopecia areata. Regarding MHC type, mice of this strain are H2-k.

This clone was seen only a few times. A clone one base away is much larger, so this may be a read error. Gene names refer to mouse genes. The read ends 4 residues early relative to the CDR3; the germline J gene fills the gap. Other DNA sequences within the sample encode an identical CDR3. V gene TRBV13-3 combines with J gene TRBJ2-5; TRBD1 matches 8 bases. The CDR3 is made up of 13 amino acids. Germline V lookup: CDR1 NNHDY, CDR2 SYVADS. The sequenced CDR3 bases are TGTGCCAGCAGTGGCAGGGGGCGGGAC. It translates to CASSGRGRD. In full, the CDR3 reads CASSGRGRDTQYF.

This clone has a handful of counts. Gene names refer to mouse genes. The read is 4 residues too short to cover the CDR3 end, so that end is filled in from the germline J gene. This specimen includes other DNA sequences encoding the same CDR3. The chain links TRBV1 to TRBJ2-5; the match to TRBD2 covers 8 bases. The CDR3 totals 13 residues. The germline V gene encodes CDR1 NSQYPW and CDR2 LRSPGD (reference sequence). The CDR3 sequence is CTCSAGGADTQYF. The sequenced CDR3 bases are TGCACCTGCAGTGCCGGGGGGGCGGAC.

This clone was seen a handful of times. Gene names are mouse gene names. The CDR3 end is not reached by the read, which stops 4 residues before it; the germline J gene fills it in. V and J are TRBV1 and TRBJ1-2; 12 bases line up with TRBD1. Germline CDR1 reads NSQYPW; CDR2 reads LRSPGD (reference sequence). CDR3 length equals 16 residues. Trimming took 3 bases from V and 4 from J; bases not matched to a gene: 6. CDR3 DNA (partial): TGCACCTGCAGTGCGGGCGGGACAGGGGGCGGCTCC. It codes for CTCSAGGTGGGS. The entire CDR3 protein reads CTCSAGGTGGGSDYTF.

Note on this clone: Gene names and germline match the mouse. The read comes to an end 4 residues before the CDR3 does, leaving the germline J gene to fill in the end. The chain is built from TRBV13-1 and TRBJ2-5; the match to TRBD2 covers 11 bases. The germline gives CDR1 NSHNY, CDR2 SYGAGN. Trimming removed 3 bases from V and 0 bases from J; junction bases left unmatched: 6. The CDR3 runs to 17 residues. Incomplete CDR3 DNA: TGTGCCAGCAGTGCCCTGACTGGGGGGGATAACCAAGAC. This sequence encodes CASSALTGGDNQD. The whole CDR3 sequence reads CASSALTGGDNQDTQYF.

There are a few counts of this clone. Mouse gene names and germline throughout. Read sequence stops 4 residues before the CDR3 end, and the germline J gene provides the missing end. This sample includes further DNA sequences coding for the same CDR3. The chain uses TRBV19 and TRBJ1-2; maybe TRBD1 (6 bases). CDR3 length equals 13 residues. CDR1 and CDR2 (germline): FNHDT, SITEND (reference sequence). V lost 7 bases to trimming and J lost 2 bases, with 12 bases between them. CDR3 DNA (partial): TGTGCCAGCCGGGACAAGGCGAACTCC. Its protein is CASRDKANS. The full CDR3 reads CASRDKANSDYTF.

This clone came up a few times. Gene names and germline match the mouse. The read ends 4 residues early relative to the CDR3; the germline J gene fills the gap. V is TRBV13-2 and J is TRBJ2-2; TRBD2 matches 8 bases. Unmatched junction bases numbered 7, after V lost 2 bases and J lost 4 bases. Germline V gene lookup returns CDR1 NNHNN and CDR2 SYGAGS (reference sequence). CDR3 size: 16 residues. The CDR3 loop reads CASGETGGAATGQLYF. The CDR3 DNA, read in part, is TGTGCCAGCGGTGAAACGGGGGGGGCGGCCACCGGG.

Of note for this clone: Here the gene names and germline are mouse. The read terminates 4 residues ahead of where the CDR3 ends, so the germline J gene completes it. The sample contains more than one DNA sequence encoding this CDR3. V is TRBV13-1 and J is TRBJ2-7, with 11 bases that match TRBD2. V was clipped by 5 bases and J by 3 bases; unmatched bases: 1. Germline CDR1 NSHNY, CDR2 SYGAGN. This CDR3 has 13 amino acids. Here the CDR3 reads CASRTGGGYEQYF. Partial CDR3 DNA: TGTGCCAGCAGGACTGGGGGGGGCTAT.

Note on this clone: Germline and genes here are mouse. The read falls 4 residues short of the CDR3 end, and the missing part is taken from the germline J gene. This specimen includes other DNA sequences encoding the same CDR3. The chain combines TRBV1 with TRBJ2-5, with 13 bases lining up with TRBD2. This CDR3 region has 15 residues. The V gene's germline CDR1 is NSQYPW and CDR2 LRSPGD (reference sequence). CDR3 protein: CTCSAGTGGADTQYF. Incomplete CDR3 DNA: TGCACCTGCAGTGCAGGGACTGGGGGGGCGGAC. The full variable domain, with the rest looked up from reference TRBV1 and TRBJ2-5, is VTLLEQNPRWRLVPRGQAVNLRCILKNSQYPWMSWYQQDLQKQLQWLFTLRSPGDKEVKSLPGADYLATRVTDTELRLQVANMSQGRTLYCTCSAGTGGADTQYFGPGTRLLVL.

As regards this clone: All gene names here are mouse names. This specimen includes other DNA sequences encoding the same CDR3. This CDR3 reads CASSPDWENYAEQFF. The covered CDR3 bases are TGTGCCAGCAGCCCGGACTGGGAGAACTATGCT. The chain employs TRBV19 and TRBJ2-1; the match to TRBD2 covers 8 bases. The read terminates 4 residues ahead of where the CDR3 ends, so the germline J gene completes it. CDR1 is FNHDT and CDR2 is SITEND in the germline V gene (reference sequence). Trimming at V came to 5 bases and at J to 1 base, leaving 5 bases not matched to a gene. The CDR3 contains 15 residues.

For this clone: Mouse gene names and germline throughout. From the germline J gene comes the end of the CDR3, since the read stops 4 residues before it. Other DNA variants within this sample encode the same CDR3. The chain employs TRBV13-1 and TRBJ2-2, with D perhaps matching TRBD1 (5 bases). Germline-derived CDR1 and CDR2 are NSHNY and SYGAGN. The V gene lost 3 bases and the J gene lost 1 base, with 7 bases spanning the gap. The CDR3 sequence is 14 residues long. The sequenced CDR3 bases are TGTGCCAGCAGTGGACAGATAAACACCGGG. It specifies CASSGQINTG. The full CDR3 sequence reads CASSGQINTGQLYF.

Ten or more counts support this clone. Gene names refer to mouse genes. Sequencing ends 4 residues short of the CDR3 end; the germline J gene provides the rest. The chain is built from TRBV13-1 and TRBJ1-2; a weak D match, TRBD1 (5 bases). The CDR3 runs 14 residues. Germline values: CDR1 NSHNY, CDR2 SYGAGN. Trimming removed 3 bases from V and 0 bases from J, with 9 bases in between. The CDR3 protein is CASSGTYANSDYTF. The sequenced part of the CDR3 DNA is TGTGCCAGCAGTGGGACATATGCAAACTCC.

This clone came up a few times. The listed genes are named as in mouse. The CDR3 DNA, read in part, is TGTGCCAGCACGAAGGGGACTGGGGCCTATGCT. Residues: CASTKGTGAYA. The entire CDR3 reads CASTKGTGAYAEQFF. The gene calls are TRBV19 and TRBJ2-1, with TRBD2 matching over 10 bases. The CDR3 end falls 4 residues outside the read, so it is completed with the germline J gene. The CDR3 loop spans 15 amino acids. Germline CDR1 and CDR2: FNHDT and SITEND (reference sequence). Trimming at V came to 6 bases and at J to 3 bases, leaving 6 bases not matched to a gene.

This clone showed up just a few times. The gene names here belong to mouse. The read ends 4 residues early relative to the CDR3; the germline J gene fills the gap. The chain has TRBV19 and TRBJ1-2; 10 bases match TRBD1. V shed 5 bases and J 4 bases; nucleotides not matched to a gene: 2. The germline CDR1 and CDR2 sequences are FNHDT and SITEND (reference sequence). The CDR3 spans 13 residues. The covered CDR3 bases are TGTGCCAGCAGGGGACAGGGGCTCTCC. This gives the protein CASRGQGLS. The whole CDR3 is CASRGQGLSDYTF.

Notes on this clone: The germline and genes are mouse ones. The DNA ends 4 residues before the CDR3 does, and the rest of the CDR3 is filled in from the germline J gene. The chain combines TRBV13-3 with TRBJ2-7, with D perhaps matching TRBD1 (5 bases). In germline, CDR1 is NNHDY, CDR2 SYVADS. The CDR3 runs to 13 residues. The CDR3 here is CASSDRRQYEQYF. Incomplete CDR3 DNA: TGTGCCAGCAGTGATCGCAGACAGTAT.

This clone was detected a few times. Here the gene names and germline are mouse. The observed sequence ends 4 residues before the CDR3 terminus, with the missing tail filled in from the germline J gene. The chain combines TRBV13-1 with TRBJ1-1; possibly TRBD1 for D (6 bases). Germline V gives CDR1 NSHNY, CDR2 SYGAGN. V was clipped by 3 bases and J by 3 bases, with 9 bases between them. The CDR3 has 13 residues. CDR3 DNA, as far as it was read: TGTGCCAGCAGTGGGGACATGCACACA. Protein: CASSGDMHT. In full, the CDR3 is CASSGDMHTEVFF.

With regard to this clone: Germline and genes: mouse. The read falls 4 residues short of the CDR3 end, and the missing part is taken from the germline J gene. The sample has other DNA sequences that encode this CDR3 too. The J gene is TRBJ2-3, the V gene TRBV12-1; 7 bases map to TRBD2. V shed 0 bases, J shed 1 base, and the junction held 0 bases outside the gene matches. The CDR3 extends over 14 amino acids. Germline assignment: CDR1 SGHSN and CDR2 HYEKVE. The CDR3 is CASSLLGGAETLYF. The CDR3 DNA, read in part, is TGTGCCAGCTCTCTCCTGGGGGGTGCAGAA.

This clone came up a few times. Gene names are mouse gene names. The sequenced CDR3 bases are TGTGCCAGCGGTGATTCCTGGGGGGGCGCCTAT. Its translation: CASGDSWGGAY. The CDR3 as a whole reads CASGDSWGGAYEQYF. The rearrangement joins TRBV13-2 to TRBJ2-7; the match to TRBD2 covers 10 bases. From the germline J gene comes the end of the CDR3, since the read stops 4 residues before it. The V and J ends lost 1 base and 2 bases, in that order; junction bases with no gene match: 3. Per the germline V gene, CDR1 is NNHNN and CDR2 is SYGAGS (reference sequence). This CDR3 region has 15 residues.